These 9 T cell receptor beta chains were all obtained from the same sample, sequenced in a study of shared clonotypes between healthy human individuals. Using immunoSEQ multiplex PCR, the repertoire was profiled, and TCRdb retains in-frame clones only, with some absent. The top ten clones hold 0.39% of a sample with some 2.3 million clones, more than 85% of them seen once. Sequenced material: naive CD4+ T cells from PBMCs. Stated subset: CD45RA+ positively selected. The receptors were sampled from a man between 18 and 29 years old in good health. Some clones in this sample may be carry-over from other donors' samples.

To note about this clone: Other DNA sequences of this sample code for an identical CDR3. This chain joins TRBV9 and TRBJ1-1; D gene ambiguous. The CDR3 extends over 14 amino acids. Germline assignment: CDR1 SGDLS and CDR2 YYNGEE. Trimming removed 0 bases at V and 1 base at J, with 7 bases between. Here the CDR3 reads CASSVEGWNTEAFF. The CDR3 nucleotides read TGTGCCAGCAGCGTAGAGGGATGGAACACTGAAGCTTTCTTT.

V and J are TRBV6-5 and TRBJ1-2, with 9 bases identical to TRBD1. CDR3 length: 13 residues. Germline CDR1 and CDR2: MNHEY and SVGAGI. V trimming: 4 bases; J trimming: 7 bases; junction bases outside the gene matches: 4. Here the CDR3 DNA reads TGTGCCAGCAGTTCTACAGGGGGCGGTGGCTACACCTTC. This encodes CASSSTGGGGYTF.

The chain recombines TRBV27 with TRBJ1-5, with a tentative D call TRBD1 (5 bases). The CDR3 has 14 residues. The V end lost 7 bases, the J end lost 7 bases, and 17 bases lay between the germline ends. CDR1 MNHEY and CDR2 SMNVEV come from the germline V gene (reference sequence). The CDR3 DNA follows: TGTGCCAGCACCCCCCTCCAGGGAATGCAGCCCCAGCATTTT. Its protein product is CASTPLQGMQPQHF.

The rearrangement links TRBV29-1 to TRBJ2-7; TRBD2 matches 10 bases. The CDR3 totals 13 residues. CDR1 is SQVTM, CDR2 ANQGSEA, per germline. V was pared by 4 bases and J by 6 bases, with 6 bases of the junction left unmatched. The CDR3 loop is CSVGELAGSEQYF. CDR3 nucleotide sequence: TGCAGCGTTGGGGAACTAGCGGGATCCGAGCAGTACTTC.

The chain employs TRBV5-1 and TRBJ2-1; 9 bases agree with TRBD2. The CDR3 consists of 17 residues. CDR1 is SGHRS, CDR2 YFSETQ, per germline. V lost 0 bases and J lost 2; bases outside the gene matches: 6. The CDR3 loop is CASSLAPSGNAYNEQFF. The CDR3 coding sequence is TGCGCCAGCAGCTTGGCCCCTAGCGGGAACGCCTACAATGAGCAGTTCTTC.

The V and J genes are TRBV15 and TRBJ1-2; D is undetermined. Trimming pared 3 bases from V and 6 bases from J, leaving 17 bases between. This CDR3 region has 15 residues. Germline CDR1 LNHNV, CDR2 YYDKDF (reference sequence). CDR3 amino acids: CATSRTRGGFDGYTF. CDR3 nucleotides: TGTGCCACCAGCAGGACGCGGGGAGGGTTCGATGGCTACACCTTC. Looking up the rest from reference TRBV15 and TRBJ1-2 gives the full variable domain: DAMVIQNPRYQVTQFGKPVTLSCSQTLNHNVMYWYQQKSSQAPKLLFHYYDKDFNNEADTPDNFQSRRPNTSFCFLDIRSPGLGDTAMYLCATSRTRGGFDGYTFGSGTRLTVV.

V is TRBV5-1 and J is TRBJ2-7, with 8 positions matching TRBD2. In germline, CDR1 is SGHRS, CDR2 YFSETQ. The CDR3 contains 15 residues. V was clipped by 1 base and J by 7 bases; unmatched bases: 10. CDR3 loop: CASSLSGSIRGEQYF. In nucleotides, the CDR3 is TGCGCCAGCAGCTTGAGCGGGAGCATTCGAGGGGAGCAGTACTTC. The variable domain in full, completed from reference TRBV5-1 and TRBJ2-7, reads KAGVTQTPRYLIKTRGQQVTLSCSPISGHRSVSWYQQTPGQGLQFLFEYFSETQRNKGNFPGRFSGRQFSNSRSEMNVSTLELGDSALYLCASSLSGSIRGEQYFGPGTRLTVT.

CDR3 sequence: CASSQTDRLSTNEKLFF. DNA of the CDR3: TGTGCCAGCAGCCAAACGGACAGACTTTCAACTAATGAAAAACTGTTTTTT. The genes are TRBV7-9 and TRBJ1-4; the D gene is possibly TRBD1 (6 bases). Trimming removed 5 bases from V and 0 bases from J, with 16 bases in between. The CDR3 sequence is 17 residues long. The V gene's germline CDR1 is SEHNR and CDR2 FQNEAQ (reference sequence).

CDR3 amino acids: CASSPPSGRAINEQFF. Written as DNA, the CDR3 is TGTGCCAGCTCACCACCGAGCGGGAGGGCCATAAATGAGCAGTTCTTC. The chain couples TRBV18 to TRBJ2-1; the match to TRBD2 covers 10 bases. V was pared by 0 bases and J by 7 bases, with 6 bases of the junction left unmatched. The CDR3 runs 16 residues. CDR1 is KGHSH, CDR2 LQKENI, per germline.